This T cell receptor (beta chain) was captured by sequencing in a study of shared T cell receptors in the human thymus. Profiling relied on immunoSEQ multiplex PCR, and the TCRdb table lists in-frame clones only, not all of them. The sample lists approximately 730,000 clones; approximately 83% were seen once. V was pared by 0 bases and J by 1 base, with 17 bases of the junction left unmatched. This CDR3 has 21 residues. Germline assignment: CDR1 SGHTA and CDR2 FQGNSA. This sample was shared with a second study, whose subject was human thymus T cells. Per that paper: Within thymic and blood repertoires, V and J gene usage appeared to be biased. Related work found strong thymic repertoire overlap between unrelated individuals.

The chain employs TRBV7-2 and TRBJ1-2; TRBD1 matches 10 bases. This TCR derives from a girl under two years old with a congenital heart defect. Sequences were obtained from thymocytes. In DNA form, the CDR3 reads TGTGCCAGCAGCTTAGCCAAAACGACAGGGGGCAACTTGGCCTTTAACTATGGCTACACCTTC. This sequence encodes CASSLAKTTGGNLAFNYGYTF.